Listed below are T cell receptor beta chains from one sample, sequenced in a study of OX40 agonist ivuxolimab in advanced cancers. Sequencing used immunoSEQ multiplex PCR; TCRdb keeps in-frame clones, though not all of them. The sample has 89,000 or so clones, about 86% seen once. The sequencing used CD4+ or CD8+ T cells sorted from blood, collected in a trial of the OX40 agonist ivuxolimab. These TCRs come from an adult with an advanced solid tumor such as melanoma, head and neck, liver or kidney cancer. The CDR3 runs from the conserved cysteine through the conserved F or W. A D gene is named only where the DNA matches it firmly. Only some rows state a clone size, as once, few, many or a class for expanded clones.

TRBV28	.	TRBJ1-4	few	CASRGTTNEKLFF	TGTGCCAGCCGGGGAACTACTAATGAAAAACTGTTTTTT
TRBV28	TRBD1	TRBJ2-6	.	CASRRQGAFSGANVLTF	TGTGCCAGCAGGCGACAGGGGGCTTTCTCTGGGGCCAACGTCCTGACTTTC
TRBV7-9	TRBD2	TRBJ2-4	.	CASSSSGRGDIQYF	TGTGCCAGCAGCTCGAGCGGGAGAGGGGACATTCAGTACTTC
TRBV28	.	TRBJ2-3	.	CASSLDNTDTQYF	TGTGCCAGCAGCCTCGACAACACAGATACGCAGTATTTT
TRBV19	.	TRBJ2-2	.	CASSAKGTPARTGELFF	TGTGCCAGTAGTGCCAAGGGGACACCCGCTCGAACCGGGGAGCTGTTTTTT
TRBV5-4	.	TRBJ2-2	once	CASSLIGVATGELFF	TGTGCCAGCAGCTTAATAGGTGTGGCCACCGGGGAGCTGTTTTTT
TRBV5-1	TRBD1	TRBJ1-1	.	CASRSPGQVDTEAFF	TGCGCCAGCAGGAGTCCGGGACAGGTCGACACTGAAGCTTTCTTT
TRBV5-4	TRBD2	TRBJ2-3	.	CASNRGGQTTDTQYF	TGTGCCAGCAACCGGGGAGGGCAGACCACAGATACGCAGTATTTT
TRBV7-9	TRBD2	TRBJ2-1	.	CASSHIRTSRNEQFF	TGTGCCAGCAGCCATATCCGGACTAGCAGAAATGAGCAGTTCTTC
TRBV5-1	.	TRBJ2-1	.	CASSYVLGEQFF	TGCGCCAGCAGCTACGTCCTAGGGGAGCAGTTCTTC
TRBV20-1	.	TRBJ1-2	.	CRDGTWGYTF	TGCAGGGACGGGACCTGGGGCTACACCTTC
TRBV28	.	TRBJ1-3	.	CASRSGSSGNTIYF	TGTGCCAGCAGATCAGGGAGCTCTGGAAACACCATATATTTT
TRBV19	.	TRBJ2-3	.	CASSMGGNTDTQYF	TGTGCCAGTAGTATGGGGGGAAACACAGATACGCAGTATTTT
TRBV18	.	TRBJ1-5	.	CASSPTRVVGGQPQHF	TGTGCCAGCTCACCAACCAGGGTGGTTGGTGGTCAGCCCCAGCATTTT
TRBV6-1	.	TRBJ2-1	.	CASSDSGPSREQFF	TGTGCCAGCAGTGACTCCGGCCCCTCACGTGAGCAGTTCTTC
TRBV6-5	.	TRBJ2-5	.	CASTRGGFGETQYF	TGTGCCAGTACCAGGGGCGGCTTTGGAGAGACCCAGTACTTC
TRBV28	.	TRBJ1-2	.	CASRIGPGETYGYTF	TGTGCCAGCAGAATCGGACCAGGGGAAACCTATGGCTACACCTTC
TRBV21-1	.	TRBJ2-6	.	CASSNEGRSHWGANVLTF	TGTGCCAGCAGCAATGAGGGGAGGAGCCATTGGGGGGCCAACGTCCTGACTTTC
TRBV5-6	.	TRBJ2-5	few	CASSQIERETQYF	TGTGCCAGCAGCCAAATCGAACGGGAGACCCAGTACTTC
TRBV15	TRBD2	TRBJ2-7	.	CATSIDRTSGRTHF	TGTGCCACCAGCATCGACCGGACTAGCGGGAGAACGCACTTC
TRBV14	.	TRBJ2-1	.	CASSQMPASSYNEQFF	TGTGCCAGCAGCCAAATGCCCGCGAGCTCCTACAATGAGCAGTTCTTC
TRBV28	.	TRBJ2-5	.	CASSLHGRGETQYF	TGTGCCAGCAGTTTACATGGTCGGGGGGAGACCCAGTACTTC
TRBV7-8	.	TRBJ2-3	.	CASSSYGASGTDTQYF	TGTGCCAGCAGCTCCTACGGCGCTAGCGGCACAGATACGCAGTATTTT
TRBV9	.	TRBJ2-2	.	CASSVGTGTLGTGELFF	TGTGCCAGCAGCGTTGGGACCGGGACTCTCGGCACCGGGGAGCTGTTTTTT
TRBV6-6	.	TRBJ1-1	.	CASSYGAGGTEAFF	TGTGCCAGCAGTTACGGCGCGGGAGGAACTGAAGCTTTCTTT
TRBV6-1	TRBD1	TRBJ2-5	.	CASNDRAVTQYF	TGTGCCAGCAACGACAGGGCGGTTACCCAGTACTTC
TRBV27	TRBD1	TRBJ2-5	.	CASSPRGTGVETQYF	TGTGCCAGCAGCCCCCGGGGGACAGGGGTAGAGACCCAGTACTTC
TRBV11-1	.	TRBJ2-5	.	CASSVRRAWETQYF	TGTGCCAGCAGCGTACGGAGGGCATGGGAGACCCAGTACTTC
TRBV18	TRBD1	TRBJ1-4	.	CASSQGALNEKLFF	TGTGCCAGCTCGCAGGGGGCCCTTAATGAAAAACTGTTTTTT
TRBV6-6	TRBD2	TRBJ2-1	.	CASSSLTSGAYNEQFF	TGTGCCAGCAGCTCCCTTACTAGCGGCGCCTACAATGAGCAGTTCTTC
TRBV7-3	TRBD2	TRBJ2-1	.	CASYLAGGLYEQFF	TGTGCCAGTTATCTAGCGGGAGGCTTGTATGAGCAGTTCTTC
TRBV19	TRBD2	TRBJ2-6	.	CASSGREASGANVLTF	TGTGCCAGTAGTGGGAGGGAAGCCTCTGGGGCCAACGTCCTGACTTTC
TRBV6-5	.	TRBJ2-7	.	CASSYSSDYGNYEQYF	TGTGCCAGCAGTTACTCGAGTGACTATGGGAACTACGAGCAGTACTTC
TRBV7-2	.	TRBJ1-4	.	CASSLGGREKLFF	TGTGCCAGCAGCTTAGGGGGGCGTGAAAAACTGTTTTTT
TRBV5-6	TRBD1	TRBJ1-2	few	CASSRTGVLGGYTF	TGTGCCAGCAGCCGTACAGGGGTCCTGGGTGGCTACACCTTC
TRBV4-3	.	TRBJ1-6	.	CASSPTGFLSKGNSPLHF	TGCGCCAGCAGCCCGACAGGCTTTTTATCTAAGGGGAATTCACCCCTCCACTTT
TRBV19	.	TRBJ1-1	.	CASSIDMGEAFF	TGTGCCAGTAGTATAGATATGGGAGAAGCTTTCTTT